This TCR beta chain appears in the sequencing data of a study of T cells in women clearing cervical HPV infection. Study details: Case blood drawn at lesion detection; control blood after infection cleared.

The germline CDR1 and CDR2 sequences are SEHNR and FQNEAQ (reference sequence). This CDR3 is 12 amino acids long. The V end lost 5 bases, the J end lost 6 bases, and 10 bases lay between the germline ends. In the case of this clone: The read comes to an end 3 residues before the CDR3 does, leaving the germline J gene to fill in the end.

Sequencing used immunoSEQ multiplex PCR; TCRdb keeps in-frame clones, though not all of them. The sample table includes about 33,000 clones. The receptor's source is a woman aged 18 to 75 with a cervical HPV16 infection that either progressed to CIN3+ or cleared (not recorded which). This chain connects TRBV7-9 to TRBJ1-2; D may be TRBD1 (6 bases). Source material: blood buffy coat. The sequenced part of the CDR3 DNA is TGTGCCAGCAGCAAAAACAGGGATGGC. Translated, it gives CASSKNRDG. The complete CDR3 sequence is CASSKNRDGYTF. The full variable domain, in which reference TRBV7-9 and TRBJ1-2 provide the parts outside the CDR3, is DTGVSQNPRHKITKRGQNVTFRCDPISEHNRLYWYRQTLGQGPEFLTYFQNEAQLEKSRLLSDRFSAERPKGSFSTLEIQRTEQGDSAMYLCASSKNRDGYTFGSGTRLTVV.